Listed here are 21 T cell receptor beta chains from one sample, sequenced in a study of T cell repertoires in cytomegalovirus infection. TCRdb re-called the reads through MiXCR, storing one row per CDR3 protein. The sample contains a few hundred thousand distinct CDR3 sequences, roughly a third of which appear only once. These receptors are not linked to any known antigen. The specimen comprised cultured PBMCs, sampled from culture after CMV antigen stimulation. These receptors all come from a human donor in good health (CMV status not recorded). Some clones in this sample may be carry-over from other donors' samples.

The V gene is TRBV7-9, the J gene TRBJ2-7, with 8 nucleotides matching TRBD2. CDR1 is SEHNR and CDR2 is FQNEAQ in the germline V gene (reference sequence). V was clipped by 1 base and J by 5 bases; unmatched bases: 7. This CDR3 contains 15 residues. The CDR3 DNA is TGTGCCAGCAGCTTAGAGGCTAGCGGGTATCACGAGCAGTACGTC. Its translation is CASSLEASGYHEQYV.

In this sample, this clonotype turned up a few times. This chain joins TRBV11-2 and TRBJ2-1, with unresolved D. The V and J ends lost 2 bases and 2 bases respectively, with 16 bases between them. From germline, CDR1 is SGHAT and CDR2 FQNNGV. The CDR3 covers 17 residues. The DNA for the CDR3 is TGTGCCAGCAGCTTATTAATGGGCCTTCTTACCTACAATGAGCAGTTCTTC. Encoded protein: CASSLLMGLLTYNEQFF. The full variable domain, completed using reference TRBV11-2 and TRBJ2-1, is EAGVAQSPRYKIIEKRQSVAFWCNPISGHATLYWYQQILGQGPKLLIQFQNNGVVDDSQLPKDRFSAERLKGVDSTLKIQPAKLEDSAVYLCASSLLMGLLTYNEQFFGPGTRLTVL.

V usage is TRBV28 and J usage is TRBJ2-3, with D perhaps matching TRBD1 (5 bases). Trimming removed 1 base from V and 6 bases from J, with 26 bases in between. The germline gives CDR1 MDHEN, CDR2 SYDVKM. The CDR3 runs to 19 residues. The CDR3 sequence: CASSLSLGPQGIVWDTQYF. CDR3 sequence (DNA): TGTGCCAGCAGTTTATCACTTGGCCCGCAGGGTATTGTTTGGGATACGCAGTATTTT.

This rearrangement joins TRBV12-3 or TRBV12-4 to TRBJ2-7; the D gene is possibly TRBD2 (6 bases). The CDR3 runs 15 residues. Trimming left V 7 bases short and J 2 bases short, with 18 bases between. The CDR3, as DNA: TGTGCCAGCACCTTCCTCTGGGAGGTTCCCTACGAGCAGTACTTC. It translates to CASTFLWEVPYEQYF.

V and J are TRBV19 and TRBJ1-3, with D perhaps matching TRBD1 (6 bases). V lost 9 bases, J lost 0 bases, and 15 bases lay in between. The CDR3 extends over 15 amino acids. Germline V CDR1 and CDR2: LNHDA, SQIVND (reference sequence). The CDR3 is CASKDSLFSGNTIYF. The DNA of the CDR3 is TGTGCCAGCAAGGACAGTCTATTCTCTGGAAACACCATATATTTT. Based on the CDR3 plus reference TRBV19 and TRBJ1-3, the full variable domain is DGGITQSPKYLFRKEGQNVTLSCEQNLNHDAMYWYRQDPGQGLRLIYYSQIVNDFQKGDIAEGYSVSREKKESFPLTVTSAQKNPTAFYLCASKDSLFSGNTIYFGEGSWLTVV.

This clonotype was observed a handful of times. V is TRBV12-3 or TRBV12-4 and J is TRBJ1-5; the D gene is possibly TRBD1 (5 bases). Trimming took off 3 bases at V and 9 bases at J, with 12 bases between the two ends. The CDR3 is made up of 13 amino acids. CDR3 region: CASSFRQQVPQHF. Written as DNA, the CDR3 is TGTGCCAGCAGTTTCCGACAGCAGGTGCCCCAGCATTTT.

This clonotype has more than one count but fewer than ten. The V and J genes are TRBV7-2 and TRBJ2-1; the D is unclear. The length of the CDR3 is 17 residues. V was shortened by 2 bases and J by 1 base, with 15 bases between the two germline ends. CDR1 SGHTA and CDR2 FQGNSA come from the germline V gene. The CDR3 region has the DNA TGTGCCAGCAGCTTAAGTACGGTACATCAATCCTACAATGAGCAGTTCTTC. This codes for CASSLSTVHQSYNEQFF.

CDR3 nucleotide sequence: TGTGCCAGCAGTTCTCGGCAGGGGGAAAATGAAAAACTGTTTTTT. Its protein is CASSSRQGENEKLFF. The chain carries TRBV7-2 and TRBJ1-4; 7 positions match TRBD1. CDR3 length: 15 residues. Trimming at V came to 6 bases and at J to 5 bases, leaving 9 bases not matched to a gene. Germline CDR1 reads SGHTA; CDR2 reads FQGNSA.

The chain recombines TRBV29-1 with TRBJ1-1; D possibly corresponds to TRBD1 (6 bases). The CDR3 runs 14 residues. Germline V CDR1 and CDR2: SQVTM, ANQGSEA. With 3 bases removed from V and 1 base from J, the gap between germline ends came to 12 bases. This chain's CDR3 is CSVEGGAGNTEAFF. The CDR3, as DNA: TGCAGCGTTGAGGGGGGCGCGGGGAACACTGAAGCTTTCTTT. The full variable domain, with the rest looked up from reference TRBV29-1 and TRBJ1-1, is SAVISQKPSRDICQRGTSLTIQCQVDSQVTMMFWYRQQPGQSLTLIATANQGSEATYESGFVIDKFPISRPNLTFSTLTVSNMSPEDSSIYLCSVEGGAGNTEAFFGQGTRLTVV.

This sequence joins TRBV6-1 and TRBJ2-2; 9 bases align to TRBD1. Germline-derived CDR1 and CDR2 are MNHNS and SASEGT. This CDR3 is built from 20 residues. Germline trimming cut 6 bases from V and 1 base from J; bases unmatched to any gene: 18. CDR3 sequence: CASSPILPDRGLVNTGELFF. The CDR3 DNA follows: TGTGCCAGCAGCCCAATTCTTCCGGACAGGGGTTTAGTGAACACCGGGGAGCTGTTTTTT.

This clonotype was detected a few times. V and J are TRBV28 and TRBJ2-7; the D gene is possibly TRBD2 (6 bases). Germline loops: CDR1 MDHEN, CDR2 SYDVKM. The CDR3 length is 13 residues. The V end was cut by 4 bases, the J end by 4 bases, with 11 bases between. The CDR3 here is CASSYGTSYEQYF. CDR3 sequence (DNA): TGTGCCAGCAGTTACGGGACTTCTTACGAGCAGTACTTC.

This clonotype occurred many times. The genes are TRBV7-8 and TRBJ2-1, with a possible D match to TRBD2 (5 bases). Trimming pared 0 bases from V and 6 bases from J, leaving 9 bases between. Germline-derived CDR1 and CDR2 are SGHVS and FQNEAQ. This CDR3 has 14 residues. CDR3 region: CASSLAGVGNEQFF. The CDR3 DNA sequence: TGTGCCAGCAGCTTAGCGGGAGTGGGCAATGAGCAGTTCTTC.

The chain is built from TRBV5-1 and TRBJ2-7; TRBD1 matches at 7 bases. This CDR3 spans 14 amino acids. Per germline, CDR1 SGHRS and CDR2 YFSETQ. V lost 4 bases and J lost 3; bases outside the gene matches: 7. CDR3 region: CASSPTGQHYEQYF. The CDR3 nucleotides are TGCGCCAGCAGCCCGACGGGACAGCACTACGAGCAGTACTTC.

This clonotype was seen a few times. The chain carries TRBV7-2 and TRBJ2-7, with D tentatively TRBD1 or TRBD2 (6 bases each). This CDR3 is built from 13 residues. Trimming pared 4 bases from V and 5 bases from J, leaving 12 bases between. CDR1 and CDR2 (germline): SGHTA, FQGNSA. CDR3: CASSSGGGDEQYF. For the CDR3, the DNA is TGTGCCAGCAGCTCAGGAGGGGGAGACGAGCAGTACTTC.

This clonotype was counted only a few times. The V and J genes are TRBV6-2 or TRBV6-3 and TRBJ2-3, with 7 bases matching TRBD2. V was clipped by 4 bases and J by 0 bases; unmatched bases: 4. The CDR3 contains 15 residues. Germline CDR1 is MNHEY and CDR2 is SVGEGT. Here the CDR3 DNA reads TGTGCCAGCAGTTGGGACTACCAAAGCACAGATACGCAGTATTTT. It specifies CASSWDYQSTDTQYF.

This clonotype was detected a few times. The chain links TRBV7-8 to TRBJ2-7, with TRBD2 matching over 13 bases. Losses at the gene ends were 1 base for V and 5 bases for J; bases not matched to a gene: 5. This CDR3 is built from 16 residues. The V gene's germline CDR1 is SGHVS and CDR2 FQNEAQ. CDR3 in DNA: TGTGCCAGCAGCTTAGGCAGACTAGCGGGAGGTAACGAGCAGTACGTC. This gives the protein CASSLGRLAGGNEQYV.

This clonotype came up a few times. The CDR3 nucleotides are TGTGCCAGCAGCAAAGGGCGGGGGCGGCACGAGCAGTACTTC. Its protein is CASSKGRGRHEQYF. This rearrangement joins TRBV7-6 to TRBJ2-7; D perhaps matches TRBD2 (7 bases). The CDR3 length is 14 residues. The V gene's germline CDR1 is SGHVS and CDR2 FNYEAQ. V was trimmed by 5 bases and J by 5 bases, leaving 16 bases between them.

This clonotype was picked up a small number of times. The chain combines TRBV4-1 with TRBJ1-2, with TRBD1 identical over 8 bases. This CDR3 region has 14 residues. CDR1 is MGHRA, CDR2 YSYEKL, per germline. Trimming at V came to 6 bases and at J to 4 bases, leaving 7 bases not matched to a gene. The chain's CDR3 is CASRPTGAGYGYTF. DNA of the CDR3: TGCGCCAGCAGGCCGACAGGGGCCGGCTATGGCTACACCTTC.

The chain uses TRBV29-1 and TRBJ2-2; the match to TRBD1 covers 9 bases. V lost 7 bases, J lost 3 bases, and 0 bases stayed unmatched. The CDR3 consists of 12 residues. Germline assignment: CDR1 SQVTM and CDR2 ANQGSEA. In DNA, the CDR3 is TGCAGCGGGACAGGGGACACCGGGGAGCTGTTTTTT. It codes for CSGTGDTGELFF.

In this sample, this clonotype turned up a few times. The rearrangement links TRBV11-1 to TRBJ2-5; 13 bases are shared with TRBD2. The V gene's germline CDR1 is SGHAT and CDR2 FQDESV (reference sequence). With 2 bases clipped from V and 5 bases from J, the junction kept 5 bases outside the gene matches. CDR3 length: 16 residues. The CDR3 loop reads CASSLSGLAGAETQYF. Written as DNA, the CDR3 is TGTGCCAGCAGCTTATCAGGACTAGCGGGAGCGGAGACCCAGTACTTC.

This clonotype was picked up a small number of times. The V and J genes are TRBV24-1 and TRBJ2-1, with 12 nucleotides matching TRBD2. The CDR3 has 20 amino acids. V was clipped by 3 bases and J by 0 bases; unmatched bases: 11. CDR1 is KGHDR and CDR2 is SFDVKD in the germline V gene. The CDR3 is CATSDPSTSGSQSSYNEQFF. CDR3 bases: TGTGCCACCAGTGATCCGTCGACTAGCGGGAGTCAGAGCTCCTACAATGAGCAGTTCTTC.